These 32 T cell receptor beta chains were all obtained from the same sample, sequenced in a study of shared clonotypes between healthy human individuals. Assay used: immunoSEQ multiplex PCR; TCRdb lists only in-frame clones, some missing. The repertoire includes around 2.3 million clones, 95% of them detected once, and approximately 0.13% sits in the top ten. Sample: naive CD4+ T cells sorted from blood. Documented subset: CD45RA+ positively selected. Receptors were obtained from a man between 18 and 35 years old in good health.

V and J are TRBV6-1 and TRBJ2-7; TRBD1 matches 7 bases. The germline CDR1 and CDR2 sequences are MNHNS and SASEGT. The CDR3 loop spans 13 amino acids. J gave up 3 bases and V 3 bases, and 2 bases lay outside the gene matches. Here the CDR3 reads CASSDDRVYEQYF. In DNA form, the CDR3 reads TGTGCCAGCAGTGACGACAGGGTCTACGAGCAGTACTTC.

The V call is TRBV11-3, the J call TRBJ1-6; TRBD1 is a possible D gene (6 bases). CDR3 length equals 16 residues. Germline CDR1 and CDR2: SGHNT and YENEEA. V was pared by 5 bases and J by 8 bases, with 19 bases between. The CDR3 DNA follows: TGTGCCAGCAGCCTTGCGCACGGGGGCGCCTATTCACCCCTCCACTTT. Its translation: CASSLAHGGAYSPLHF.

The chain joins TRBV6-5 to TRBJ2-7, with 7 bases fitting TRBD2. This CDR3 is built from 12 residues. Looked up from germline, CDR1 is MNHEY and CDR2 is SVGAGI. The V segment lost 7 bases and the J segment 7 bases; nucleotides outside the gene matches: 7. CDR3 amino acids: CASNGGTREQYF. The DNA for the CDR3 is TGTGCCAGCAACGGGGGGACGCGGGAGCAGTACTTC.

V is TRBV30 and J is TRBJ2-2; 9 nucleotides agree with TRBD2. This CDR3 comprises 14 residues. Germline CDR1 and CDR2: GTSNPN and SVGIG (reference sequence). CDR3 loop: CGRGGRAVPGELFF. The DNA of the CDR3 is TGTGGCCGAGGCGGGAGGGCCGTCCCCGGGGAGCTGTTTTTT.

The chain carries TRBV11-2 and TRBJ2-1; 12 bases fit TRBD1. CDR1 and CDR2 (germline): SGHAT, FQNNGV. The CDR3 sequence is 14 residues long. Trimming removed 4 bases from V and 10 bases from J; junction bases left unmatched: 5. In DNA, the CDR3 is TGTGCCAGCAGCTCGGGGACAGGGGGCACCGAGCAGTTCTTC. Protein product: CASSSGTGGTEQFF.

The gene calls are TRBV5-1 and TRBJ1-2; D may be TRBD1 (6 bases). Trimming stripped 4 bases from V and 6 bases from J, with 16 bases between. Per germline, CDR1 SGHRS and CDR2 YFSETQ. The CDR3 is 14 amino acids. The CDR3 DNA follows: TGCGCCAGCAGCCGATCTCGGGGGCAAGATGGCTACACCTTC. It is translated as CASSRSRGQDGYTF.

Regarding this clone: Additional DNA sequences in this sample encode the identical CDR3. The V and J genes are TRBV30 and TRBJ1-4; D is unresolved. Trimming left V 1 base short and J 5 bases short, with 2 bases between. Germline CDR1 reads GTSNPN; CDR2 reads SVGIG (reference sequence). There are 11 residues in the CDR3. CDR3 bases: TGTGCCTGGAGTGGAAATGAAAAACTGTTTTTT. It is translated as CAWSGNEKLFF.

This chain joins TRBV6-1 and TRBJ1-2; no clear D. Germline CDR1 reads MNHNS; CDR2 reads SASEGT. The CDR3 runs to 12 residues. Trimming took off 7 bases at V and 3 bases at J, with 9 bases between the two ends. CDR3: CASTRTDYGYTF. The CDR3 DNA reads as TGTGCCAGCACCAGGACCGACTATGGCTACACCTTC.

This clone was found once. The chain combines TRBV29-1 with TRBJ2-2; either TRBD1 or TRBD2 may supply D (6 bases each). There are 16 residues in the CDR3. The V and J ends lost 6 bases and 4 bases respectively, with 21 bases between them. Per germline, CDR1 SQVTM and CDR2 ANQGSEA. The CDR3 region is CSVTLTGLEGTGELFF. In DNA, the CDR3 is TGCAGCGTGACTCTTACAGGGCTGGAGGGCACCGGGGAGCTGTTTTTT.

V usage is TRBV5-1 and J usage is TRBJ2-5, with D uncertain. This CDR3 comprises 15 residues. V lost 4 bases to trimming and J lost 1 base, with 14 bases between them. Germline lookup yields CDR1 SGHRS and CDR2 YFSETQ. The CDR3 DNA is TGCGCCAGCAGCCCGGGTAGTTCGAGCCAAGAGACCCAGTACTTC. This encodes CASSPGSSSQETQYF.

The chain uses TRBV6-5 and TRBJ2-7, with D possibly being TRBD1 or TRBD2 (5 bases each). V dropped 8 bases and J dropped 6 bases, with 11 bases sitting between them. Looked up from germline, CDR1 is MNHEY and CDR2 is SVGAGI. The CDR3 length is 11 residues. CDR3: CASRRGAEQYF. In nucleotides, the CDR3 is TGTGCCAGCCGACGGGGCGCCGAGCAGTACTTC.

The J gene is TRBJ2-7, the V gene TRBV27; 10 bases fit TRBD2. The junction had 2 bases not matched to a gene; V was cut back by 0 bases and J by 3 bases. This CDR3 has 15 residues. Germline V lookup: CDR1 MNHEY, CDR2 SMNVEV (reference sequence). DNA of the CDR3: TGTGCCAGCAGTTTATCTGGGACTAGCGTCTACGAGCAGTACTTC. Protein sequence: CASSLSGTSVYEQYF.

The chain carries TRBV6-1 and TRBJ2-3; 10 bases line up with TRBD2. This CDR3 is 15 amino acids long. Trimming took 10 bases from V and 5 from J; bases not matched to a gene: 12. Germline V CDR1 and CDR2: MNHNS, SASEGT. The CDR3 nucleotides read TGTGCCACCATGGAGCGGGGGGGCCTGAGAGATACGCAGTATTTT. Amino acid sequence: CATMERGGLRDTQYF.

This rearrangement joins TRBV7-2 to TRBJ2-3; TRBD1 or TRBD2 may be the D gene (5 bases each). From germline, CDR1 is SGHTA and CDR2 FQGNSA. The CDR3 runs 12 residues. V was trimmed by 5 bases and J by 10 bases, leaving 13 bases between them. CDR3 amino acids: CASSRGLRAQYF. For the CDR3, the DNA is TGTGCCAGCAGCCGGGGCCTCCGGGCGCAGTATTTT.

The J gene is TRBJ2-7, the V gene TRBV5-6; D unclear. Germline assignment: CDR1 SGHDT and CDR2 YYEEEE. This CDR3 has 12 amino acids. V dropped 0 bases and J dropped 2 bases, with 3 bases sitting between them. The CDR3: CASSLATYEQYF. The CDR3 coding sequence is TGTGCCAGCAGCTTGGCCACCTACGAGCAGTACTTC.

As for this clone: Other DNA sequences of this sample code for an identical CDR3. The chain employs TRBV6-5 and TRBJ2-7; D uncertain. The CDR3 extends over 15 amino acids. Germline values: CDR1 MNHEY, CDR2 SVGAGI. V dropped 0 bases and J dropped 4 bases, with 13 bases sitting between them. The CDR3, as DNA: TGTGCCAGCAGTTACTCCCCTTCCGGACCTTACGAGCAGTACTTC. Residues: CASSYSPSGPYEQYF.

The rearrangement joins TRBV30 to TRBJ2-7; 12 bases fit TRBD2. The junction had 4 bases not matched to a gene; V was cut back by 0 bases and J by 7 bases. This CDR3 has 14 amino acids. The germline gives CDR1 GTSNPN, CDR2 SVGIG (reference sequence). Here the CDR3 reads CAWSVLAGGYEQYF. In DNA, the CDR3 is TGTGCCTGGAGTGTACTAGCGGGAGGTTATGAGCAGTACTTC.

The V call is TRBV5-1, the J call TRBJ2-3, with TRBD2 matching 9 bases. The CDR3 length is 16 residues. Germline V gene data show CDR1 as SGHRS and CDR2 as YFSETQ. V gave up 1 base and J gave up 3 bases; unmatched junction bases: 6. The CDR3 loop reads CASSLKSSGVTDTQYF. The CDR3 DNA follows: TGCGCCAGCAGCTTGAAATCTAGCGGGGTAACAGATACGCAGTATTTT.

This chain connects TRBV6-5 to TRBJ1-4, with D possibly matching TRBD1 (5 bases). V gave up 0 bases and J gave up 10 bases, with 18 bases separating them. Germline loops: CDR1 MNHEY, CDR2 SVGAGI. This CDR3 comprises 16 residues. The CDR3 DNA is TGTGCCAGCAGTTACTCAATTGGCCAGGGCGTGACAAAACTGTTTTTT. Amino acid sequence: CASSYSIGQGVTKLFF.

The CDR3 is CASRRDRGNYGYTF. CDR3 bases: TGTGCCAGCAGACGGGACAGGGGAAACTATGGCTACACCTTC. The V gene is TRBV6-5, the J gene TRBJ1-2; 10 nucleotides match TRBD1. After removal of 6 bases from V and 2 bases from J, the junction contained 3 bases not matched to a gene. The CDR3 is 14 residues long. Germline CDR1 and CDR2: MNHEY and SVGAGI.

The chain has TRBV5-1 and TRBJ2-7; 8 bases map to TRBD2. The CDR3 is 15 amino acids. The germline V gene encodes CDR1 SGHRS and CDR2 YFSETQ. V gave up 4 bases and J gave up 5 bases; unmatched junction bases: 11. Here the CDR3 reads CASSLTTSDLNEQYF. The DNA of the CDR3 is TGCGCCAGCAGCCTTACGACTAGCGACCTCAACGAGCAGTACTTC.

V gene TRBV10-3 combines with J gene TRBJ1-1; D gene unclear. The CDR3 sequence is 16 residues long. Germline CDR1 ENHRY, CDR2 SYGVKD. Trimming shortened V by 0 bases and J by 6 bases, and 17 bases separated the two germline ends. The CDR3 bases are TGTGCCATCAGTGAGTCCAAGGTAGGGATTGACGCTGAAGCTTTCTTT. Its translation: CAISESKVGIDAEAFF.

The genes are TRBV5-1 and TRBJ2-5, with D uncertain. With 0 bases removed from V and 4 bases from J, the gap between germline ends came to 10 bases. The CDR3 loop spans 14 amino acids. Per the germline V gene, CDR1 is SGHRS and CDR2 is YFSETQ. CDR3 region: CASSLGSQPETQYF. The CDR3 DNA is TGCGCCAGCAGCTTGGGGTCCCAGCCAGAGACCCAGTACTTC.

The J gene is TRBJ1-3, the V gene TRBV4-1; maybe TRBD1 (6 bases). The CDR3 has 16 amino acids. Trimming removed 5 bases from V and 0 bases from J, with 14 bases in between. Per the germline V gene, CDR1 is MGHRA and CDR2 is YSYEKL. CDR3 protein: CASSSPWGLSGNTIYF. DNA of the CDR3: TGCGCCAGCAGCTCTCCTTGGGGGCTCTCTGGAAACACCATATATTTT.

V and J are TRBV9 and TRBJ2-7, with 10 bases fitting TRBD1. The CDR3 runs 16 residues. Trimming took 4 bases from V and 2 from J; bases not matched to a gene: 9. Germline V gene data show CDR1 as SGDLS and CDR2 as YYNGEE. CDR3 protein: CASSRTGGGPTYEQYF. In nucleotides, the CDR3 is TGTGCCAGCAGCCGGACAGGGGGAGGTCCTACCTACGAGCAGTACTTC.

The chain joins TRBV2 to TRBJ1-2; the D gene is possibly TRBD1 (5 bases). This CDR3 region has 14 residues. Germline CDR1 and CDR2: SNHLY and FYNNEI. Trimming stripped 5 bases from V and 0 bases from J, with 10 bases between. CDR3 nucleotides: TGTGCCAGCAGTATTGGGACCGCTAACTATGGCTACACCTTC. Translation gives CASSIGTANYGYTF.

This sequence joins TRBV29-1 and TRBJ1-4; TRBD1 matches at 7 bases. J was trimmed by 6 bases and V by 5 bases; bases with no gene match: 6. Per germline, CDR1 SQVTM and CDR2 ANQGSEA. This CDR3 contains 13 residues. The CDR3 spells CSVNRGDDEKLFF. CDR3 coding DNA: TGCAGCGTTAACAGGGGAGACGATGAAAAACTGTTTTTT.

The V gene is TRBV10-3, the J gene TRBJ1-2; 11 nucleotides align to TRBD1. Trimming at V came to 2 bases and at J to 4 bases, leaving 6 bases not matched to a gene. CDR3 length: 16 residues. The germline V gene encodes CDR1 ENHRY and CDR2 SYGVKD. CDR3 in amino acids: CAISEGQGAFGYGYTF. Written as DNA, the CDR3 is TGTGCCATCAGTGAGGGACAGGGGGCTTTCGGCTATGGCTACACCTTC.

The J gene is TRBJ2-5, the V gene TRBV5-4; D could derive from TRBD1 or TRBD2 (5 bases each). V lost 0 bases, J lost 5 bases, and 14 bases lay in between. Germline CDR1 reads SGHNT; CDR2 reads YYREEE (reference sequence). The CDR3 contains 15 residues. CDR3 residues: CASSLVGAGVETQYF. In nucleotides, the CDR3 is TGTGCCAGCAGCTTGGTCGGGGCCGGGGTTGAGACCCAGTACTTC.

The chain carries TRBV16 and TRBJ2-7; 7 bases agree with TRBD2. The junction had 9 bases not matched to a gene; V was cut back by 5 bases and J by 2 bases. Looked up from germline, CDR1 is KGHSY and CDR2 is FQNENV. This CDR3 has 15 residues. CDR3 loop: CASSGDTAGPYEQYF. The CDR3, as DNA: TGTGCCAGCAGCGGCGATACAGCGGGACCCTACGAGCAGTACTTC.

The chain links TRBV7-2 to TRBJ1-5, with no clear D. This CDR3 comprises 19 residues. Trimming shortened V by 2 bases and J by 2 bases, and 22 bases separated the two germline ends. Germline values: CDR1 SGHTA, CDR2 FQGNSA. In nucleotides, the CDR3 is TGTGCCAGCAGCTTATGGGTCAAGGGCCAGAGGTTTGGCAATCAGCCCCAGCATTTT. It encodes CASSLWVKGQRFGNQPQHF.

The genes are TRBV18 and TRBJ2-2; 7 positions agree with TRBD2. The CDR3 spans 18 residues. CDR1 is KGHSH, CDR2 LQKENI, per germline. With 0 bases clipped from V and 0 bases from J, the junction kept 7 bases outside the gene matches. The CDR3 spells CASSPPLAEGSNTGELFF. The CDR3 nucleotides are TGTGCCAGCTCACCACCTCTAGCGGAGGGATCGAACACCGGGGAGCTGTTTTTT.